The rows below give T cell receptor beta chains drawn from one sample of a study of cytomegalovirus exposure and HLA in healthy donors. This table comes from immunoSEQ multiplex PCR, and its TCRdb copy is limited to in-frame clones, with some not included. Here the sample spans more than 60,000 clones, 80% to 90% being singletons. Material: PBMCs. These receptors came from a man between 65 and 80 years old in good health and CMV-seropositive. Each CDR3 is given with its conserved first and last residue. The order of the fields is V gene, D gene, J gene, CDR3 length, clone size, CDR3 protein, CDR3 DNA. D genes are given only for firm matches. A clone size is listed for some rows: how often the clone was seen (once, few, many), or a class if it is expanded.

>TRBV7-2|NA|TRBJ2-7|15|NA
CASSQRRGSSHEQYF
TGTGCCAGCAGCCAAAGGCGAGGGAGCAGCCACGAGCAGTACTTC
>TRBV13|TRBD1|TRBJ1-1|18|NA
CASRATGTGGRVYTEAFF
TGTGCCAGCAGGGCGACCGGGACAGGGGGTCGGGTGTACACTGAAGCTTTCTTT
>TRBV4-1|NA|TRBJ1-6|16|NA
CASSQDLVSGNSPLHF
TGCGCCAGCAGCCAAGATCTGGTCTCAGGGAATTCACCCCTCCACTTT
>TRBV7-8|TRBD1|TRBJ1-4|15|NA
CASSPPGQTNEKLFF
TGTGCCAGCAGCCCACCGGGACAGACTAATGAAAAACTGTTTTTT
>TRBV12-5|NA|TRBJ2-1|17|once
CASGLVLRTRRNNEQFF
TGTGCTAGTGGTTTGGTATTGCGGACCCGGAGGAACAATGAGCAGTTCTTC
>TRBV7-2|TRBD1|TRBJ1-1|15|few
CASRPNRGPNTEAFF
TGTGCCAGCAGACCTAACAGGGGGCCTAACACTGAAGCTTTCTTT
>TRBV2|TRBD2|TRBJ2-1|16|NA
CASRTTSGRTYNEQFF
TGTGCCAGCAGAACGACTAGCGGGAGGACCTACAATGAGCAGTTCTTC
>TRBV7-6|NA|TRBJ1-1|13|NA
CASSLGQWTEAFF
TGTGCCAGCAGCTTAGGTCAGTGGACTGAAGCTTTCTTT
>TRBV4-1|NA|TRBJ2-7|15|few
CASSQDRDTRDEQYF
TGCGCCAGCAGCCAAGACCGGGACACTCGCGACGAGCAGTACTTC
>TRBV29-1|NA|TRBJ2-7|13|NA
CSVDKTGTYEQYF
TGCAGCGTTGATAAAACAGGGACCTACGAGCAGTACTTC
>TRBV5-1|TRBD2|TRBJ2-1|13|NA
CASSLTLADEQFF
TGCGCCAGCAGCTTAACCCTAGCGGATGAGCAGTTCTTC
>TRBV7-8|NA|TRBJ2-5|13|few
CASSFASQETQYF
TGTGCCAGCAGCTTTGCTAGCCAAGAGACCCAGTACTTC
>TRBV6-1|NA|TRBJ1-5|14|NA
CASRDGGSFQPQHF
TGTGCCAGCAGGGATGGGGGGTCTTTCCAGCCCCAGCATTTT
>TRBV7-2|NA|TRBJ2-6|16|NA
CASSLVRRIGANVLTF
TGTGCCAGCAGCCTCGTCAGAAGAATTGGGGCCAACGTCCTGACTTTC
>TRBV9|TRBD1|TRBJ1-2|15|NA
CASSRGQGTNYGYTF
TGTGCCAGCAGCCGGGGACAGGGGACTAACTATGGCTACACCTTC
>TRBV7-2|NA|TRBJ1-2|14|NA
CASSPGGEGRGYTF
TGTGCCAGCAGCCCCGGGGGTGAGGGTCGAGGCTACACCTTC
>TRBV7-9|NA|TRBJ1-4|14|NA
CASSPSGANEKLFF
TGTGCCAGCAGCCCCTCGGGGGCTAATGAAAAACTGTTTTTT
>TRBV5-8|TRBD1|TRBJ1-5|13|once
CASSVDREQPQHF
TGTGCCAGCAGCGTAGACAGGGAGCAGCCCCAGCATTTT
>TRBV7-9|NA|TRBJ1-5|13|NA
CASTQGSSQPQHF
TGTGCCAGCACCCAGGGATCCAGTCAGCCCCAGCATTTT
>TRBV9|NA|TRBJ2-7|13|NA
CASSPTESYEQYF
TGTGCCAGCAGCCCAACGGAGTCCTACGAGCAGTACTTC
>TRBV29-1|NA|TRBJ1-2|11|NA
CSVGETYGYTF
TGCAGCGTTGGGGAGACCTATGGCTACACCTTC
>TRBV18|TRBD1|TRBJ1-2|14|NA
CASSPGQGRGGYTF
TGTGCCAGCTCACCCGGACAGGGTCGAGGAGGCTACACCTTC
>TRBV4-2|NA|TRBJ1-4|15|NA
CASSQEQATNEKLFF
TGTGCCAGCAGCCAAGAACAGGCAACTAATGAAAAACTGTTTTTT
>TRBV6-5|NA|TRBJ1-2|15|few
CASSYSLGRGYGYTF
TGTGCCAGCAGTTACTCGCTAGGGCGGGGATATGGCTACACCTTC
>TRBV28|NA|TRBJ1-3|16|NA
CASSLAGVRNGNTIYF
TGTGCCAGCAGTTTGGCAGGGGTGAGGAATGGAAACACCATATATTTT